Below are 14 T cell receptor beta chains sequenced from a single sample in a study of blood T cells in healthy people across ages. A second PCR of 7 to 11 cycles used a sample-barcoded 5' primer and a J-beta primer mix. TCRdb reprocessed the 5' RACE reads via MiXCR and lists one record per CDR3 protein. In the table there are fewer than 2,000,000 distinct CDR3 sequences, about 39% of which are singletons. The sample comprised blood. These receptors were obtained from a human donor in good health.

Only a few counts were recorded for this clonotype. A read error may account for a junction end that differs from germline. V usage is TRBV4-3 and J usage is TRBJ2-7; 11 nucleotides align to TRBD2. Germline V gives CDR1 LGHNA, CDR2 YSLEER. This CDR3 is built from 18 residues. The CDR3 spells CASSQGVVASGGTYEQYF. The CDR3 region has the DNA TGCGCCAGCAGCCAAGGTGTCGTAGCTAGCGGGGGGACCTACGAACAGTACTTC.

The rearrangement uses TRBV4-3 and TRBJ1-1; TRBD1 matches 7 bases. The germline CDR1 and CDR2 sequences are LGHNA and YSLEER. With V trimmed by 3 bases and J by 1 base, 5 bases remained unmatched. The CDR3 length is 15 residues. CDR3 sequence: CASSQAQGPNTEAFF. Here the CDR3 DNA reads TGCGCCAGCAGCCAGGCACAGGGGCCGAACACTGAAGCTTTCTTT.

There are a few counts of this clonotype. This chain connects TRBV11-1 to TRBJ2-3; D is uncertain. The germline gives CDR1 SGHAT, CDR2 FQDESV (reference sequence). The V end lost 6 bases, the J end lost 1 base, and 14 bases lay between the germline ends. CDR3 length equals 15 residues. The CDR3 DNA reads as TGTGCCAGCAGTACGGCCACGGCGGGCACAGATACGCAGTATTTT. Its protein product is CASSTATAGTDTQYF.

This sequence joins TRBV11-1 and TRBJ2-5, with D tentatively TRBD1 (6 bases). This CDR3 has 15 amino acids. V was trimmed by 5 bases and J by 0 bases, leaving 13 bases between them. Germline V lookup: CDR1 SGHAT, CDR2 FQDESV (reference sequence). The chain's CDR3 is CASSPKTGNQETQYF. The CDR3 region has the DNA TGTGCCAGCAGCCCGAAAACAGGGAACCAAGAGACCCAGTACTTC.

The V and J genes are TRBV9 and TRBJ2-7, with TRBD2 matching 8 bases. CDR1 is SGDLS and CDR2 is YYNGEE in the germline V gene. The V and J ends lost 3 bases and 3 bases, in that order; junction bases with no gene match: 5. The CDR3 consists of 14 residues. The CDR3 protein is CASSATGTSYEQYF. Here the CDR3 DNA reads TGTGCCAGCAGCGCCACCGGGACTAGCTACGAGCAGTACTTC.

J is TRBJ2-1 and V is TRBV5-6, with a weak D call TRBD1 (6 bases). With 1 base removed from V and 2 bases from J, the gap between germline ends came to 10 bases. Germline-derived CDR1 and CDR2 are SGHDT and YYEEEE. The CDR3 runs to 15 residues. As DNA, the CDR3 is TGTGCCAGCAGCTTGACAGACAGGCCCTACAATGAGCAGTTCTTC. This translates into CASSLTDRPYNEQFF.

To note about this clonotype: The junction and the germline gene differ at one end; a read error may be behind it. V usage is TRBV5-1 and J usage is TRBJ1-5; D possibly corresponds to TRBD1 (6 bases). The germline gives CDR1 SGHRS, CDR2 YFSETQ. The CDR3 totals 17 residues. As DNA, the CDR3 is TGCGCCAGCAGCTCTCACCCACAGGGTTCGGGCAATCAGCCCCGGCATTTT. This sequence encodes CASSSHPQGSGNQPRHF.

The chain has TRBV7-2 and TRBJ2-7, with TRBD1 as a possible D gene (6 bases). V lost 2 bases to trimming and J lost 0 bases, with 11 bases between them. This CDR3 spans 15 amino acids. The germline V gene encodes CDR1 SGHTA and CDR2 FQGNSA. The CDR3 protein is CASSLKTGSSYEQYF. Here the CDR3 DNA reads TGTGCCAGCAGCTTAAAAACAGGGAGCTCCTACGAGCAGTACTTC.

The chain is built from TRBV5-5 and TRBJ2-1; TRBD1 aligns across 10 bases. Germline V gene data show CDR1 as SGHKS and CDR2 as YYEKEE (reference sequence). This CDR3 is 14 amino acids long. Trimming cost V 4 bases and J 7 bases; bases outside gene matches: 5. CDR3 sequence (DNA): TGTGCCAGCAGCGGGGGACAGGGGTGGAATGAGCAGTTCTTC. It translates to CASSGGQGWNEQFF.

The chain recombines TRBV20-1 with TRBJ2-5, with 7 bases identical to TRBD1. This CDR3 region has 16 residues. V shed 3 bases, J shed 0 bases, and the junction held 10 bases outside the gene matches. CDR1 is DFQATT, CDR2 SNEGSKA, per germline (reference sequence). The CDR3 DNA follows: TGCAGTGCTAGTATGCCGGGACAGCTGTACCAAGAGACCCAGTACTTC. As protein: CSASMPGQLYQETQYF.

To note about this clonotype: One junction end disagrees with the germline gene, perhaps due to a read error. The chain joins TRBV7-2 to TRBJ2-5, with 8 bases matching TRBD2. CDR3 size: 17 residues. CDR1 and CDR2 from the germline V gene are SGHTA and FQGNSA. As DNA, the CDR3 is TGTGCCCGCAGTTTTGTCGTAGCGGGGCGAACCCAAGAGACCCAGTACTTC. Encoded protein: CARSFVVAGRTQETQYF. Full variable domain (remainder filled in from reference TRBV7-2 and TRBJ2-5): GAGVSQSPSNKVTEKGKDVELRCDPISGHTALYWYRQSLGQGLEFLIYFQGNSAPDKSGLPSDRFSAERTGGSVSTLTIQRTQQEDSAVYLCARSFVVAGRTQETQYFGPGTRLLVL.

The chain combines TRBV5-4 with TRBJ1-2; maybe TRBD1 (5 bases). CDR3 length: 15 residues. V shed 0 bases and J shed 4 bases, with 13 bases lying between them. CDR1 is SGHNT, CDR2 YYREEE, per germline (reference sequence). DNA for the CDR3: TGTGCCAGCAGCTTGGTAGGCAGACAGACCTATGGCTACACCTTC. Protein sequence: CASSLVGRQTYGYTF.

To note about this clonotype: Its ends do not fully match the called genes, so a read error is possible. This rearrangement joins TRBV15 to TRBJ2-3; possibly TRBD2 for D (5 bases). The germline gives CDR1 LNHNV, CDR2 YYDKDF (reference sequence). The CDR3 contains 13 residues. The CDR3 region is CATSRGGWDTRYF. The CDR3 DNA reads as TGTGCCACCAGCAGAGGAGGGTGGGATACGCGGTATTTT.

The CDR3 spells CASSSDPLLYEQYF. The CDR3, as DNA: TGTGCCAGCAGTTCCGACCCCTTACTATACGAGCAGTACTTC. The V call is TRBV6-2 or TRBV6-3, the J call TRBJ2-7, with no clear D. CDR3 length: 14 residues. The V and J ends lost 4 bases and 4 bases respectively, with 14 bases between them. CDR1 MNHEY and CDR2 SVGEGT come from the germline V gene.